Each of the 13 T cell receptor beta chains below was sequenced from the same sample in a study of blood T cell repertoires in COVID-19 (dated by TCRdb to 2020 to 2021). The library was generated by the immunoSEQ multiplex PCR assay. Not all clones reach the TCRdb copy of this immuneACCESS table, which keeps in-frame sequences only. Checked studies attribute under half of the gap to unresolved V genes and leave the rest unexplained. A total of about 240,000 clones appear in this sample, around 86% of them only once. The top ten clones comprise 1.9% of the sample. The sequenced sample was peripheral blood. These receptors came from a young man who had recovered from COVID-19.

This clone appeared a few times. J is TRBJ1-6 and V is TRBV2; 7 nucleotides agree with TRBD1. Germline CDR1 SNHLY, CDR2 FYNNEI. The CDR3 extends over 14 amino acids. V was pared by 4 bases and J by 8 bases, with 5 bases of the junction left unmatched. CDR3 in amino acids: CASSVGTDYSPLHF. The CDR3 nucleotides are TGTGCCAGCAGTGTTGGGACAGATTATTCACCCCTCCACTTT.

The chain is built from TRBV5-6 and TRBJ2-5; tentative D call: TRBD2 (6 bases). The germline CDR1 and CDR2 sequences are SGHDT and YYEEEE. The length of the CDR3 is 15 residues. V lost 6 bases and J lost 5, with 20 bases in between. The CDR3 reads CASKVGGPGGETQYF. The CDR3 region has the DNA TGTGCCAGCAAAGTGGGAGGCCCCGGTGGGGAGACCCAGTACTTC.

This clone has only one observation. The chain combines TRBV2 with TRBJ1-5; TRBD1 might be the D (5 bases). CDR3 length equals 14 residues. Trimming removed 2 bases from V and 7 bases from J, with 12 bases in between. The germline V gene encodes CDR1 SNHLY and CDR2 FYNNEI. The CDR3 DNA reads TGTGCCAGCAGTGAACAGGGCCTGGACCAGCCCCAGCATTTT. Translation: CASSEQGLDQPQHF.

The rearrangement links TRBV28 to TRBJ1-5, with TRBD1 as a possible D gene (6 bases). V lost 5 bases to trimming and J lost 5 bases, with 16 bases between them. The CDR3 consists of 15 residues. Germline CDR1 reads MDHEN; CDR2 reads SYDVKM. The CDR3: CASSMGVRGHQPQHF. CDR3 DNA sequence: TGTGCCAGCAGTATGGGGGTCAGGGGCCATCAGCCCCAGCATTTT.

The chain recombines TRBV19 with TRBJ1-5; D perhaps matches TRBD1 (5 bases). The V end was cut by 6 bases, the J end by 1 base, with 10 bases between. CDR1 LNHDA and CDR2 SQIVND come from the germline V gene (reference sequence). The CDR3 sequence is 14 residues long. CDR3 sequence (DNA): TGTGCCAGTAGAACGGCAGGGAGCAATCAGCCCCAGCATTTT. This translates into CASRTAGSNQPQHF.

The CDR3 spells CASSSSDSWDISSNQPQHF. The CDR3, as DNA: TGTGCCAGCAGCTCCTCAGACAGTTGGGATATCTCTAGCAATCAGCCCCAGCATTTT. This chain joins TRBV12-1 and TRBJ1-5; the D segment call TRBD1 is taken from the table without a DNA check. TRBV12-1 is a documented pseudogene. This CDR3 comprises 19 residues.

The chain uses TRBV4-1 and TRBJ2-3; 10 bases line up with TRBD2. CDR3 length equals 16 residues. The V gene's germline CDR1 is MGHRA and CDR2 YSYEKL. The trim removed 3 bases at V and 0 bases at J, leaving 3 bases unmatched. The CDR3 DNA reads as TGCGCCAGCAGCCACCTAGCGGGGGCCAGCACAGATACGCAGTATTTT. The encoded protein is CASSHLAGASTDTQYF.

V and J are TRBV5-6 and TRBJ2-5; the D is unclear. This CDR3 has 13 amino acids. Germline V gives CDR1 SGHDT, CDR2 YYEEEE. V was cut by 5 bases and J by 2 bases, with 10 bases left in between. In DNA form, the CDR3 reads TGTGCCAGCAGTGCGGCAACTCAAGAGACCCAGTACTTC. This sequence encodes CASSAATQETQYF.

The chain combines TRBV5-1 with TRBJ2-5, with 7 bases identical to TRBD1. The CDR3 runs to 14 residues. Germline values: CDR1 SGHRS, CDR2 YFSETQ. With 1 base clipped from V and 5 bases from J, the junction kept 5 bases outside the gene matches. The CDR3, as DNA: TGCGCCAGCAGCTTGCAACAGGGGTGGGAGACCCAGTACTTC. It yields the protein CASSLQQGWETQYF. The whole variable domain, remainder taken from reference TRBV5-1 and TRBJ2-5, is KAGVTQTPRYLIKTRGQQVTLSCSPISGHRSVSWYQQTPGQGLQFLFEYFSETQRNKGNFPGRFSGRQFSNSRSEMNVSTLELGDSALYLCASSLQQGWETQYFGPGTRLLVL.

The genes are TRBV6-5 and TRBJ2-2; D is undetermined. Germline assignment: CDR1 MNHEY and CDR2 SVGAGI. The length of the CDR3 is 16 residues. Trimming stripped 2 bases from V and 1 base from J, with 11 bases between. The CDR3 sequence is CASSYHTNLNTGELFF. In nucleotides, the CDR3 is TGTGCCAGCAGTTACCACACCAATTTGAACACCGGGGAGCTGTTTTTT.

The V gene is TRBV18, the J gene TRBJ2-3; a weak D match, TRBD2 (5 bases). The V end was cut by 6 bases, the J end by 0 bases, with 16 bases between. Germline loops: CDR1 KGHSH, CDR2 LQKENI. This CDR3 has 16 amino acids. This chain's CDR3 is CASSPTPGISTDTQYF. CDR3 DNA sequence: TGTGCCAGCTCCCCTACACCGGGAATTAGCACAGATACGCAGTATTTT.

This chain links TRBV6-5 with TRBJ1-2; D uncertain. Germline V CDR1 and CDR2: MNHEY, SVGAGI. V lost 0 bases and J 2 bases, leaving 7 bases between the germline ends. This CDR3 is built from 14 residues. In DNA, the CDR3 is TGTGCCAGCAGTTACTCGTACAGCAACTATGGCTACACCTTC. Amino acid sequence: CASSYSYSNYGYTF.

V gene TRBV6-2 or TRBV6-3 combines with J gene TRBJ2-1, with TRBD2 matching 8 bases. CDR3 size: 17 residues. Losses at the gene ends were 1 base for V and 10 bases for J; bases not matched to a gene: 15. Per germline, CDR1 MNHEY and CDR2 SVGEGT. The CDR3 loop reads CASSYFYRGGLRNEQFF. CDR3 DNA: TGTGCCAGCAGTTACTTCTACCGGGGGGGCCTTAGGAACGAGCAGTTCTTC.